The 32 T cell receptor beta chains listed next were all sequenced from one sample in a study of blood T cells in healthy people across ages (dated by TCRdb to between 2014 and 2017). Libraries were prepared through 5' RACE. A second about 7 to 11 cycle PCR used a sample-barcoded 5' primer and a J-beta primer mix. TCRdb reworked the public reads: Q25 trimming with fastp, MiXCR clone assembly, productive beta chains retained. Each record represents a unique CDR3 protein, reported with the most common genes and DNA among its rows. This sample gives roughly 1.9 million distinct CDR3 sequences in total; more than 35% of them show up just once. 20% to 25% of the sample is held by the ten biggest clonotypes. The specimen sequenced was blood. The receptors were sampled from a human donor in good health.

The CDR3 sequence: CASSTIEQGEIALNTF. The CDR3 nucleotides are TGTGCCAGCAGCACAATAGAACAGGGGGAAATTGCGTTGAACACCTTC. The V and J genes are TRBV11-2 and TRBJ1-2, with 8 bases fitting TRBD1. Trimming took 5 bases from V and 12 from J; bases not matched to a gene: 20. CDR3 size: 16 residues. The germline gives CDR1 SGHAT, CDR2 FQNNGV.

This clonotype has a handful of counts. This rearrangement joins TRBV4-2 to TRBJ2-7, with TRBD2 matching 12 bases. With 4 bases clipped from V and 4 bases from J, the junction kept 8 bases outside the gene matches. Germline V lookup: CDR1 LGHNA, CDR2 YNFKEQ. The CDR3 length is 16 residues. The CDR3 DNA sequence: TGTGCCAGCAGCCGAGAGACTAGCGGGGGATCTTACGAGCAGTACTTC. Translation: CASSRETSGGSYEQYF.

This chain joins TRBV20-1 and TRBJ2-7, with 8 positions matching TRBD1. CDR1 and CDR2 from the germline V gene are DFQATT and SNEGSKA (reference sequence). The V and J ends lost 6 bases and 5 bases, in that order; junction bases with no gene match: 15. The CDR3 runs 15 residues. The CDR3 spells CSAGTSLGTGNEQYF. The CDR3 DNA sequence: TGCAGTGCCGGGACGTCACTAGGGACAGGAAACGAGCAGTACTTC.

This clonotype was counted at least ten times. The chain combines TRBV7-9 with TRBJ2-7, with D hard to call. The V and J ends lost 1 base and 2 bases respectively, with 3 bases between them. Germline V lookup: CDR1 SEHNR, CDR2 FQNEAQ (reference sequence). This CDR3 comprises 12 residues. CDR3 in amino acids: CASSLETYEQYF. Written as DNA, the CDR3 is TGTGCCAGCAGCTTAGAGACCTACGAGCAGTACTTC.

This clonotype appeared a few times. CDR3 in DNA: TGTGCCAGCAAGGCCTACCGCAATGAGCAGTTCTTC. Its translation is CASKAYRNEQFF. V and J are TRBV2 and TRBJ2-1; no firm D call. V was clipped by 7 bases and J by 6 bases, with 10 bases between them. There are 12 residues in the CDR3. Germline V gene sequence: CDR1 SNHLY, CDR2 FYNNEI.

The CDR3 coding sequence is TGTGCCAGCAGCCTCGGACTGGCAAGAGGAAATGAAAAACTGTTTTTT. Its translation: CASSLGLARGNEKLFF. The rearrangement joins TRBV7-2 to TRBJ1-4; D gene unclear. Trimming took 5 bases from V and 5 from J, leaving 18 bases between them. This CDR3 contains 16 residues. Germline assignment: CDR1 SGHTA and CDR2 FQGNSA.

This clonotype was detected only a few times. The chain links TRBV12-3 or TRBV12-4 to TRBJ2-5; 14 positions match TRBD2. CDR3 length: 20 amino acids. J gave up 4 bases and V 9 bases, and 22 bases lay outside the gene matches. In nucleotides, the CDR3 is TGTGCCAGTAGCCCTTATGGGGGGACTAGCGGGGGAGGTAGGAGAGAGACCCAGTACTTC. Protein sequence: CASSPYGGTSGGGRRETQYF.

The chain has TRBV29-1 and TRBJ2-7; TRBD1 is a possible D gene (5 bases). V gave up 4 bases and J gave up 5 bases, with 18 bases separating them. CDR3 length: 14 residues. The germline CDR1 and CDR2 sequences are SQVTM and ANQGSEA. This CDR3 is CSVVWGTQPDEQYF. In DNA form, the CDR3 reads TGCAGCGTTGTATGGGGCACTCAGCCGGACGAGCAGTACTTC.

This clonotype was counted at least ten times. The chain carries TRBV11-2 and TRBJ2-1; D is possibly TRBD1 (5 bases). CDR3 size: 14 residues. Trimming removed 0 bases from V and 4 bases from J, with 7 bases in between. Germline CDR1 is SGHAT and CDR2 is FQNNGV. The CDR3 is CASSLEAGYNEQFF. CDR3 DNA: TGTGCCAGCAGCTTAGAAGCAGGGTACAATGAGCAGTTCTTC.

The V and J genes are TRBV3-1 and TRBJ2-7, with D hard to call. The germline V and J ends were trimmed by 1 base and 3 bases, with 13 bases remaining between them. The CDR3 loop spans 15 amino acids. From germline, CDR1 is LGHDT and CDR2 YNNKEL (reference sequence). The CDR3, as DNA: TGTGCCAGCAGCCAAGGTTTGTGGCACGACTACGAGCAGTACTTC. Its translation: CASSQGLWHDYEQYF.

Regarding this clonotype: A junction end diverges from the germline sequence, so it may reflect a read error. This chain uses TRBV5-8 with TRBJ2-7; D might be TRBD1 (6 bases). Per the germline V gene, CDR1 is SGHTS and CDR2 is YDEGEE. The CDR3 sequence is 17 residues long. CDR3 sequence (DNA): TGTGTCAGCAGCCGTACACGACAGGTCTTTCTTTCCTACGAGCAGTACTTC. Amino acids: CVSSRTRQVFLSYEQYF.

The chain joins TRBV28 to TRBJ1-2; D remains ambiguous. V lost 1 base and J lost 3, with 18 bases in between. The CDR3 has 17 amino acids. Looked up from germline, CDR1 is MDHEN and CDR2 is SYDVKM. The CDR3 loop is CASSLSVPGSNHYGYTF. The DNA for the CDR3 is TGTGCCAGCAGTTTATCGGTCCCGGGCAGCAACCACTATGGCTACACCTTC.

The rearrangement joins TRBV29-1 to TRBJ1-1; D uncertain. Between the trimmed V and J ends, which lost 6 bases and 5 bases, there was a span of 19 bases. The CDR3 totals 14 residues. The V gene's germline CDR1 is SQVTM and CDR2 ANQGSEA. The CDR3 DNA is TGCAGCGTCGGCCCAGTAAGCCGTGGGACTGAAGCTTTCTTT. Its translation is CSVGPVSRGTEAFF.

The chain recombines TRBV7-3 with TRBJ2-1; 7 bases agree with TRBD2. The CDR3 has 16 residues. J gave up 0 bases and V 4 bases, and 6 bases lay outside the gene matches. Germline-derived CDR1 and CDR2 are SGHTA and FQGTGA. This CDR3 is CASSSLADSSYNEQFF. CDR3 DNA: TGTGCCAGCAGCTCCCTAGCGGATAGCTCCTACAATGAGCAGTTCTTC.

This clonotype occurred a few times. The V and J genes are TRBV12-3 or TRBV12-4 and TRBJ2-1, with TRBD2 identical over 9 bases. J gave up 7 bases and V 5 bases, and 9 bases lay outside the gene matches. The CDR3 totals 15 residues. The DNA for the CDR3 is TGTGCCAGCAGTATTAGCGGGGGAATACCAAATGAGCAGTTCTTC. As protein: CASSISGGIPNEQFF.

This clonotype was seen a few times. CDR3 sequence: CASSPDRASGYTF. The CDR3 DNA reads as TGTGCCAGCAGCCCGGACAGGGCGTCTGGCTACACCTTC. V usage is TRBV7-2 and J usage is TRBJ1-2, with 8 bases that match TRBD1. The trim removed 5 bases at V and 7 bases at J, leaving 6 bases unmatched. The CDR3 length is 13 residues. Germline-derived CDR1 and CDR2 are SGHTA and FQGNSA.

CDR3 in amino acids: CASSNQGLTGELFF. CDR3 sequence (DNA): TGTGCCAGCAGCAATCAGGGTTTAACCGGGGAGCTGTTTTTT. The chain carries TRBV12-3 or TRBV12-4 and TRBJ2-2; a weak D match, TRBD1 (5 bases). This CDR3 has 14 amino acids. Deletions cut 6 bases from V and 5 bases from J, with 13 bases between.

V is TRBV10-3 and J is TRBJ2-7; no definite D call. This CDR3 comprises 14 residues. Germline V gives CDR1 ENHRY, CDR2 SYGVKD. Trimming removed 0 bases at V and 0 bases at J, with 6 bases between. CDR3 sequence reads: CAISESDFSYEQYF. The CDR3 region has the DNA TGTGCCATCAGTGAGTCGGATTTCTCCTACGAGCAGTACTTC.

CDR3 region: CASSPPGEWDIQYF. The CDR3 DNA is TGTGCCAGCAGCCCGCCGGGGGAGTGGGACATTCAGTACTTC. The chain has TRBV13 and TRBJ2-4; tentative D call: TRBD2 (6 bases). Trimming cost V 5 bases and J 8 bases, with 16 bases left between them. Germline lookup yields CDR1 PRHDT and CDR2 FYEKMQ (reference sequence). This CDR3 has 14 residues.

CDR3 amino acids: CASSRTDKENTEAFF. The CDR3 nucleotides are TGTGCCAGCAGCCGGACGGACAAAGAGAACACTGAAGCTTTCTTT. The chain is built from TRBV9 and TRBJ1-1; D may be TRBD1 (5 bases). The germline V gene encodes CDR1 SGDLS and CDR2 YYNGEE. This CDR3 is built from 15 residues. V was shortened by 4 bases and J by 1 base, with 14 bases between the two germline ends.

The chain uses TRBV5-1 and TRBJ2-1; TRBD2 aligns across 10 bases. J gave up 0 bases and V 8 bases, and 2 bases lay outside the gene matches. The CDR3 runs to 14 residues. Germline assignment: CDR1 SGHRS and CDR2 YFSETQ. The CDR3 loop is CASKRGGSYNEQFF. In DNA, the CDR3 is TGCGCCAGTAAGCGGGGGGGCTCCTACAATGAGCAGTTCTTC. The complete variable domain, with remaining parts taken from reference TRBV5-1 and TRBJ2-1, reads KAGVTQTPRYLIKTRGQQVTLSCSPISGHRSVSWYQQTPGQGLQFLFEYFSETQRNKGNFPGRFSGRQFSNSRSEMNVSTLELGDSALYLCASKRGGSYNEQFFGPGTRLTVL.

This sequence joins TRBV28 and TRBJ1-6; unclear D gene. V lost 6 bases, J lost 8 bases, and 14 bases lay in between. The V gene's germline CDR1 is MDHEN and CDR2 SYDVKM. This CDR3 is 14 amino acids long. The chain's CDR3 is CASSPTGFYSPLHF. The CDR3 DNA reads TGTGCCAGCAGCCCCACGGGGTTTTATTCACCCCTCCACTTT.

This clonotype came up a few times. The chain combines TRBV12-3 or TRBV12-4 with TRBJ1-2, with 9 nucleotides matching TRBD1. With V trimmed by 5 bases and J by 1 base, 8 bases remained unmatched. The CDR3 length is 16 residues. CDR3 region: CASSPGQGHVNYGYTF. CDR3 sequence (DNA): TGTGCCAGCAGTCCAGGACAGGGGCACGTTAACTATGGCTACACCTTC.

V usage is TRBV4-1 and J usage is TRBJ1-6; D remains unclear. The CDR3 is made up of 15 amino acids. Germline V lookup: CDR1 MGHRA, CDR2 YSYEKL. V gave up 0 bases and J gave up 9 bases, with 12 bases separating them. The CDR3 loop is CASSQERRSVSPLHF. The CDR3 DNA is TGCGCCAGCAGCCAAGAACGCAGGTCGGTTTCACCCCTCCACTTT.

This rearrangement joins TRBV5-6 to TRBJ2-7; D is possibly TRBD1 (5 bases). Trimming cost V 2 bases and J 4 bases, with 16 bases left between them. Germline V gene data show CDR1 as SGHDT and CDR2 as YYEEEE. This CDR3 spans 15 amino acids. The CDR3 sequence: CASSFRQIPSYEQYF. CDR3 bases: TGTGCCAGCAGCTTCCGACAGATTCCGTCGTACGAGCAGTACTTC.

The J gene is TRBJ2-5, the V gene TRBV6-2 or TRBV6-3; TRBD1 might be the D (5 bases). This CDR3 is built from 12 residues. V gave up 5 bases and J gave up 4 bases, with 8 bases separating them. Germline lookup yields CDR1 MNHEY and CDR2 SVGEGT. DNA for the CDR3: TGTGCCAGCAGTCGACAGAGAGAGACCCAGTACTTC. Its protein is CASSRQRETQYF.

The CDR3 nucleotides read TGCAGTGCTCCCACCCCGACAGGGAACTATGGCTACACCTTC. It specifies CSAPTPTGNYGYTF. The J gene is TRBJ1-2, the V gene TRBV20-1; the match to TRBD1 covers 7 bases. V was clipped by 5 bases and J by 2 bases; unmatched bases: 8. The CDR3 runs to 14 residues. Germline V lookup: CDR1 DFQATT, CDR2 SNEGSKA (reference sequence).

The chain recombines TRBV11-2 with TRBJ1-4; 7 bases map to TRBD1. V lost 5 bases, J lost 3 bases, and 9 bases stayed unmatched. Germline lookup yields CDR1 SGHAT and CDR2 FQNNGV. The CDR3 totals 16 residues. CDR3 nucleotide sequence: TGTGCCAGCAGCCCAGGGGGGTTAGTGGCTAATGAAAAACTGTTTTTT. Protein: CASSPGGLVANEKLFF.

V usage is TRBV3-1 and J usage is TRBJ1-4; 8 bases line up with TRBD1. CDR1 is LGHDT and CDR2 is YNNKEL in the germline V gene (reference sequence). V shed 3 bases and J 5 bases; nucleotides not matched to a gene: 5. The CDR3 length is 15 residues. The CDR3 sequence is CASSQRDRQNEKLFF. The CDR3, as DNA: TGTGCCAGCAGCCAGAGGGACAGGCAGAATGAAAAACTGTTTTTT.

The chain combines TRBV29-1 with TRBJ2-5; TRBD1 agrees at 10 bases. Unmatched junction bases numbered 12, after V lost 7 bases and J lost 7 bases. The CDR3 runs to 14 residues. Germline CDR1 SQVTM, CDR2 ANQGSEA. The CDR3 reads CSAARDRGVLTQYF. The CDR3 DNA follows: TGCAGCGCCGCCCGGGACAGGGGAGTTCTGACCCAGTACTTC.

The V and J genes are TRBV10-3 and TRBJ2-7; no reliable D call. From germline, CDR1 is ENHRY and CDR2 SYGVKD. CDR3 length: 12 residues. Trimming took off 2 bases at V and 4 bases at J, with 6 bases between the two ends. The CDR3 DNA reads TGTGCCATCAGTGAGCAGGATTACGAGCAGTACTTC. Its translation is CAISEQDYEQYF.

V usage is TRBV7-6 and J usage is TRBJ2-7, with 9 bases matching TRBD1. Germline V gene data show CDR1 as SGHVS and CDR2 as FNYEAQ. V shed 0 bases, J shed 1 base, and the junction held 7 bases outside the gene matches. This CDR3 spans 17 amino acids. Here the CDR3 DNA reads TGTGCCAGCAGCTTAGCGGGACAGGGATTTAGGTCCTACGAGCAGTACTTC. This translates into CASSLAGQGFRSYEQYF. The full variable domain, with the rest looked up from reference TRBV7-6 and TRBJ2-7, is GAGVSQSPRYKVTKRGQDVALRCDPISGHVSLYWYRQALGQGPEFLTYFNYEAQQDKSGLPNDRFSAERPEGSISTLTIQRTEQRDSAMYRCASSLAGQGFRSYEQYFGPGTRLTVT.